This T cell receptor beta chain was retrieved from a study of cytomegalovirus exposure and HLA in healthy donors. J lost 7 bases, V lost 5 bases, and 14 bases had no gene match. CDR3 size: 15 residues. CDR1 is MGHRA and CDR2 is YSYEKL in the germline V gene. Study-wide findings and caveats: According to the study, around 180 TCR beta chains were cytomegalovirus-associated. Diagnosis of cytomegalovirus status made by the classifier reportedly showed high specificity and sensitivity. One later analysis, an examination of the approximately 130 validation repertoires, found that first-cohort TCR clusters tended to co-occur in them.

Using immunoSEQ multiplex PCR, the repertoire was profiled, and TCRdb retains in-frame clones only, with some absent. Of roughly 120,000 clones in the sample, roughly 83% are singletons; the top ten hold around 5%. This clone was seen a single time. Its antigen is unknown. The sample consisted of PBMCs. The gene calls are TRBV4-1 and TRBJ2-7; TRBD1 matches at 7 bases. This sequence was found in a man between 18 and 29 years old in good health and CMV-seronegative. As DNA, the CDR3 is TGCGCCAGCAGCAGGTTGGCAGGGGGTCGTCGGGAGCAGTACTTC. Protein: CASSRLAGGRREQYF.